These T cell receptor beta chains were read from a single sample in a study of blood T cell repertoires in COVID-19. Here immunoSEQ multiplex PCR was the method, and the copy in TCRdb shows in-frame clones only, minus some. The table records about 51,000 clones, about 91% of them present only once. The sequencing sample was made of peripheral blood. All receptors derive from a man aged 45-65 years with acute or convalescent COVID-19. Both conserved end residues are part of each CDR3. D genes are given only for firm matches. The size of a clone is reported for some rows only, either as once, few or many, or as a class for expanded clones.

TRBD2 | . | 16 | TRBJ2-7 | TRBV18 | TGTGCCAGCTCCCCCTTCCAGGGACTAGCCACCTACGAGCAGTACTTC | CASSPFQGLATYEQYF
. | . | 16 | TRBJ1-3 | TRBV18 | TGTGCCAGCTCACCACCCCGACAGACCTCTGGAAACACCATATATTTT | CASSPPRQTSGNTIYF
. | once | 13 | TRBJ1-1 | TRBV12-3/TRBV12-4 | TGTGCCAGCAGGCAAAACTTGAACACTGAAGCTTTCTTT | CASRQNLNTEAFF
. | . | 15 | TRBJ1-2 | TRBV15 | TGTGCCACCAGCAGTTCGGACACTGGGTTTAGTGGCTACACCTTC | CATSSSDTGFSGYTF
TRBD1 | . | 15 | TRBJ1-1 | TRBV28 | TGTGCCAGCAGGCTAGGACAGGGGGAATCCTGGGGCGCTTTCTTT | CASRLGQGESWGAFF
. | . | 13 | TRBJ1-3 | TRBV10-2 | TGCGCCAGCACCAGGGACACTGGAAACACCATATATTTT | CASTRDTGNTIYF
. | . | 15 | TRBJ2-3 | TRBV30 | TGTGCCTGGACCGGAGGGGGACTATCCGGAGATACGCAGTATTTT | CAWTGGGLSGDTQYF
. | . | 15 | TRBJ1-1 | TRBV6-5 | TGTGCCAGCAGACTCGACAGGCGGAAGAACACTGAAGCTTTCTTT | CASRLDRRKNTEAFF
TRBD1 | once | 15 | TRBJ1-2 | TRBV9 | TGTGCCAGCAGCGTAGGCTCTGGGACAGGTCATGGCTACACCTTC | CASSVGSGTGHGYTF
. | . | 14 | TRBJ1-1 | TRBV5-1 | TGCGCCAGCAGCTTGGGACAGCCAAACACTGAAGCTTTCTTT | CASSLGQPNTEAFF
. | once | 14 | TRBJ2-3 | TRBV28 | TGTGCCAGCAGGAATAGCGGAAGCACAGATACGCAGTATTTT | CASRNSGSTDTQYF
. | once | 17 | TRBJ1-4 | TRBV5-4 | TGTGCCAGCAGCTTGGGAGGTGGGACTGGCGGTTTTGAAAAACTGTTTTTT | CASSLGGGTGGFEKLFF
. | . | 15 | TRBJ1-5 | TRBV24-1 | TGTGCCACCATCGATCCCAGGTTTAGCAATCAGCCCCAGCATTTT | CATIDPRFSNQPQHF
. | . | 16 | TRBJ2-6 | TRBV12-5 | TGTGCTAGTGGTTTGGACAGCTTCTCTGGGGCCAACGTCCTGACTTTC | CASGLDSFSGANVLTF
TRBD1 | few | 14 | TRBJ2-7 | TRBV5-4 | TGTGCCAGCAGCAGGACAGGGGTCTCCTACGAGCAGTACTTC | CASSRTGVSYEQYF
. | . | 14 | TRBJ1-5 | TRBV21-1 | TGTGCCAGCAGCAAATTTCCAGGAAATCAGCCCCAGCATTTT | CASSKFPGNQPQHF
TRBD2 | . | 16 | TRBJ2-7 | TRBV19 | TGTGCCAGTAGCCCGGGACTAGCGGGGGGAAGCTACGAGCAGTACTTC | CASSPGLAGGSYEQYF
. | once | 16 | TRBJ2-3 | TRBV5-1 | TGCGCCAGCAGCTTGTTGACGGAGCGTAGCACAGATACGCAGTATTTT | CASSLLTERSTDTQYF
TRBD2 | . | 16 | TRBJ2-6 | TRBV27 | TGTGCCAGCAGCAGACCCGGGGGGACTGGGGCCAACGTCCTGACTTTC | CASSRPGGTGANVLTF
. | . | 16 | TRBJ1-2 | TRBV5-1 | TGCGCCAGCAGCTTGGAGATCGGGGGGTACGGTATAGGCTACACCTTC | CASSLEIGGYGIGYTF
TRBD2 | . | 18 | TRBJ2-3 | TRBV4-1 | TGCGCCAGCAGCCAAGATTTCGAGCGGCGGGGGAGCACAGATACGCAGTATTTT | CASSQDFERRGSTDTQYF
. | once | 12 | TRBJ1-1 | TRBV25-1 | TGTGCCAGCAGTGGGGAGGTAGGTGAAGCTTTCTTT | CASSGEVGEAFF
. | . | 15 | TRBJ1-2 | TRBV5-1 | TGCGCCAGCAGCCTGCTTGGGGAGACTAACTATGGCTACACCTTC | CASSLLGETNYGYTF
. | . | 13 | TRBJ2-3 | TRBV19 | TGTGCCAGTAGTATAGCAAGGGGAGATACGCAGTATTTT | CASSIARGDTQYF
. | . | 14 | TRBJ1-1 | TRBV14 | TGTGCCAGCAAGACCAGGGAAGAAGGCACTGAAGCTTTCTTT | CASKTREEGTEAFF